The clone carrying this TCR beta chain was counted ten times or more. Antigen unknown. This specimen comes from a study of T-cell reconstitution after alpha-beta-depleted transplantation in children. Study-wide findings and caveats: Some patients owed their high day-60 TCRbeta diversity to surviving recipient T cells and thymic progenitors. The origin of alpha-beta T cells about two months after transplant was reportedly several hundred expanded graft clones. One year post-transplant, T-cell counts and diversity were largely derived from T cells produced anew.

Per the germline V gene, CDR1 is SNHLY and CDR2 is FYNNEI. Between the trimmed V and J ends, which lost 7 bases and 0 bases, there was a span of 7 bases. The CDR3 is made up of 13 amino acids. Unique molecular identifiers were used to barcode this TCRbeta library. TCRdb analysed the PCR reads with MiXCR anew, one entry per CDR3 protein. The sample records roughly 250,000 distinct CDR3 sequences, around 7.8% being singletons. This clonotype was obtained from a male patient younger than 18 who had a stem cell transplant for acute lymphoblastic leukemia, so the T cells may come from the graft donor. The rearrangement joins TRBV2 to TRBJ1-3, with a possible D match to TRBD1 (5 bases). Sequencing used PBMCs, mostly from graft donor cells, obtained 180 days after TCRalphabeta/CD19-depleted stem cell transplant. In DNA form, the CDR3 reads TGTGCCAGCAAAGGGACCTCTGGAAACACCATATATTTT. This codes for CASKGTSGNTIYF. Together with reference TRBV2 and TRBJ1-3, the CDR3 gives the full variable domain: EPEVTQTPSHQVTQMGQEVILRCVPISNHLYFYWYRQILGQKVEFLVSFYNNEISEKSEIFDDQFSVERPDGSNFTLKIRSTKLEDSAMYFCASKGTSGNTIYFGEGSWLTVV.